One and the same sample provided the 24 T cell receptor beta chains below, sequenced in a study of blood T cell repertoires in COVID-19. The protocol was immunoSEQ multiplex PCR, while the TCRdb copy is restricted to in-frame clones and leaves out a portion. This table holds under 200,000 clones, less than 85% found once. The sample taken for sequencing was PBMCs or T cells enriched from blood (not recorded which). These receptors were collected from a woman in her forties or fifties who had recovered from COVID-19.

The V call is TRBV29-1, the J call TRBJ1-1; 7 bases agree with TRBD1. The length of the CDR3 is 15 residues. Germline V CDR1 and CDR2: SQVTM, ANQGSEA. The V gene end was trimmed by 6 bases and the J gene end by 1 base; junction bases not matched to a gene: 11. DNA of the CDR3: TGCAGCGTACGACAGGGCCTGGACGAGAACACTGAAGCTTTCTTT. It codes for CSVRQGLDENTEAFF.

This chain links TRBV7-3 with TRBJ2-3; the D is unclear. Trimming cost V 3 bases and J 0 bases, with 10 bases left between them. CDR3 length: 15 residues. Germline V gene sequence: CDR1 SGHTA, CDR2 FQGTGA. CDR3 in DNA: TGTGCCAGCAGCTTGCGCGGCACTAGCACAGATACGCAGTATTTT. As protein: CASSLRGTSTDTQYF.

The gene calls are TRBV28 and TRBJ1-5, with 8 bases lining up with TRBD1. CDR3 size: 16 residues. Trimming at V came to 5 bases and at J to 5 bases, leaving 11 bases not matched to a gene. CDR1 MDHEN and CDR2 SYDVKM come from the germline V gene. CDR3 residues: CASSARQGTRDQPQHF. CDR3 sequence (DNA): TGTGCCAGCAGTGCCAGACAGGGGACGAGGGATCAGCCCCAGCATTTT. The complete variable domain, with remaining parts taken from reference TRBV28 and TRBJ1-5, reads DVKVTQSSRYLVKRTGEKVFLECVQDMDHENMFWYRQDPGLGLRLIYFSYDVKMKEKGDIPEGYSVSREKKERFSLILESASTNQTSMYLCASSARQGTRDQPQHFGDGTRLSIL.

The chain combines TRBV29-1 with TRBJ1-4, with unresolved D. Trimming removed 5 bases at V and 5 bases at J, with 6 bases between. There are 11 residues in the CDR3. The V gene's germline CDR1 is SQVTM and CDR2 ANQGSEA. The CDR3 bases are TGCAGCGTTCTCAGGAATGAAAAACTGTTTTTT. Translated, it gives CSVLRNEKLFF.

The CDR3 here is CASSWGGINSPLHF. For the CDR3, the DNA is TGTGCCAGCAGCTGGGGAGGGATTAATTCACCCCTCCACTTT. The genes are TRBV11-3 and TRBJ1-6; D not resolved. CDR1 and CDR2 from the germline V gene are SGHNT and YENEEA. The CDR3 length is 14 residues. V lost 4 bases to trimming and J lost 6 bases, with 10 bases between them.

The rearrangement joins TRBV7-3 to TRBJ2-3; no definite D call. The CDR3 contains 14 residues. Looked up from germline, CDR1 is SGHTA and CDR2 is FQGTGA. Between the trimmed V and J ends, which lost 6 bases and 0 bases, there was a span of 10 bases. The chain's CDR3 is CASRVGASTDTQYF. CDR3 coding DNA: TGTGCCAGCAGGGTCGGTGCTAGCACAGATACGCAGTATTTT.

CDR3 bases: TGTGCCAGCAGCCGCTCAGGGGGCACTGAAGCTTTCTTT. This encodes CASSRSGGTEAFF. The chain links TRBV14 to TRBJ1-1, with TRBD1 matching over 7 bases. The CDR3 is 13 amino acids. Germline V gene data show CDR1 as SGHDN and CDR2 as FVKESK. Unmatched junction bases numbered 3, after V lost 4 bases and J lost 4 bases. Together with reference TRBV14 and TRBJ1-1, the CDR3 gives the full variable domain: EAGVTQFPSHSVIEKGQTVTLRCDPISGHDNLYWYRRVMGKEIKFLLHFVKESKQDESGMPNNRFLAERTGGTYSTLKVQPAELEDSGVYFCASSRSGGTEAFFGQGTRLTVV.

The CDR3 loop reads CASSLGDRGRFDEQYV. The CDR3 DNA reads as TGCGCCAGCAGCTTGGGTGACAGGGGTAGGTTCGACGAGCAGTACGTC. The chain carries TRBV5-1 and TRBJ2-7; the match to TRBD1 covers 8 bases. The CDR3 is made up of 16 amino acids. Looked up from germline, CDR1 is SGHRS and CDR2 is YFSETQ. V trimming: 0 bases; J trimming: 5 bases; junction bases outside the gene matches: 10.

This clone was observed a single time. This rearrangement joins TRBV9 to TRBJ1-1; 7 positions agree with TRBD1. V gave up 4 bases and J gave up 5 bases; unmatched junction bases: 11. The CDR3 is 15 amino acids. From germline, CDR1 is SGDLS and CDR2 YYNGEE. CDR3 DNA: TGTGCCAGCAGCACGACAGGGAATTTGGGGACTGAAGCTTTCTTT. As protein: CASSTTGNLGTEAFF.

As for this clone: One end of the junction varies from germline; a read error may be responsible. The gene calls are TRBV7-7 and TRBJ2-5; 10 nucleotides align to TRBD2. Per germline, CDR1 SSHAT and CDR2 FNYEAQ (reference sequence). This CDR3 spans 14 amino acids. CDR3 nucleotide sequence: TGTGCTAGCAGCTTTAGCGGGGGGAGGGAGACCCAGTACTTC. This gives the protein CASSFSGGRETQYF.

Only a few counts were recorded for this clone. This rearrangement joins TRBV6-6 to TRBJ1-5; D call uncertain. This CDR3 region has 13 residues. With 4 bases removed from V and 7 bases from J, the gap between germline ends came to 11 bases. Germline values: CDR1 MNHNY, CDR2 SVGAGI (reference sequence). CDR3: CASSSEARQPQHF. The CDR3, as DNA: TGTGCCAGCAGTTCCGAAGCACGGCAGCCCCAGCATTTT.

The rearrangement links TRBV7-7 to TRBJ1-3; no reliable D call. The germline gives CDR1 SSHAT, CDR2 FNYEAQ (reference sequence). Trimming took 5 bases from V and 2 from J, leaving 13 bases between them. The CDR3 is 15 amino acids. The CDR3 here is CASSQSEGPGNTIYF. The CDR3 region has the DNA TGTGCCAGCAGCCAATCCGAGGGTCCTGGAAACACCATATATTTT.

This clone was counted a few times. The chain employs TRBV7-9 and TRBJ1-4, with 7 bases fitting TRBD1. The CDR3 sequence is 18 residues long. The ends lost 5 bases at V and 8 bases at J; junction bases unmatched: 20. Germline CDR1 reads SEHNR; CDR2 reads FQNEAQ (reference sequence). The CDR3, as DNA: TGTGCCAGCAGCGACGGACGACTAGAACAGGGGACACGGGAAAAACTGTTTTTT. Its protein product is CASSDGRLEQGTREKLFF. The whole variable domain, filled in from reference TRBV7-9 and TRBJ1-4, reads DTGVSQNPRHKITKRGQNVTFRCDPISEHNRLYWYRQTLGQGPEFLTYFQNEAQLEKSRLLSDRFSAERPKGSFSTLEIQRTEQGDSAMYLCASSDGRLEQGTREKLFFGSGTQLSVL.

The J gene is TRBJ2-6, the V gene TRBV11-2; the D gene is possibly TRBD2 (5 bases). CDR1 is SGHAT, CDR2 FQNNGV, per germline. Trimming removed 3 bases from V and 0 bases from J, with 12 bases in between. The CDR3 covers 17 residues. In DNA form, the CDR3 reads TGTGCCAGCAGCTTCGCGGGCCGCCTCTCTGGGGCCAACGTCCTGACTTTC. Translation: CASSFAGRLSGANVLTF.

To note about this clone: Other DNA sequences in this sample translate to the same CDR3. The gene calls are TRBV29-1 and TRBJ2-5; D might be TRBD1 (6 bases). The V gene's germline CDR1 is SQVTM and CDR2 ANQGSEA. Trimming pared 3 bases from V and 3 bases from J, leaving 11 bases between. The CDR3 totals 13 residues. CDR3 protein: CSVEGRGEETQYF. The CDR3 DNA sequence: TGCAGCGTTGAGGGCAGGGGTGAAGAGACCCAGTACTTC.

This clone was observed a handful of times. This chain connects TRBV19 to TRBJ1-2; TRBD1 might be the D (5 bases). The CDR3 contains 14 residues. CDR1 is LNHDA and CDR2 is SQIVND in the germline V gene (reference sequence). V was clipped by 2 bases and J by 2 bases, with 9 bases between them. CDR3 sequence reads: CASSIWGSNYGYTF. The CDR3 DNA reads TGTGCCAGTAGTATATGGGGCAGCAACTATGGCTACACCTTC.

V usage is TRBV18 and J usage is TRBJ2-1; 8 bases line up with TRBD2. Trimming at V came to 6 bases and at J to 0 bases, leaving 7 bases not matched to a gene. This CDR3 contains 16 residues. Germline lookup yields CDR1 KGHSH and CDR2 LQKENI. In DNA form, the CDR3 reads TGTGCCAGCTCTCACCCCGGGACTAGCTCCTACAATGAGCAGTTCTTC. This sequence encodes CASSHPGTSSYNEQFF.

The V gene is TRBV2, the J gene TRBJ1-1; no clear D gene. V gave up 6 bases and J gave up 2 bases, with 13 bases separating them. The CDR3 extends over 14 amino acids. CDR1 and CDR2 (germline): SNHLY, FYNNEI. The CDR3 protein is CASSARVANTEAFF. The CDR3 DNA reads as TGTGCCAGCAGCGCGAGAGTCGCAAACACTGAAGCTTTCTTT.

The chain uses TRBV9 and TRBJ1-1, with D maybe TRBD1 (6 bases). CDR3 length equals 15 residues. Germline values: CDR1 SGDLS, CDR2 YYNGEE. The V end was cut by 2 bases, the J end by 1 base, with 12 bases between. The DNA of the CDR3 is TGTGCCAGCAGCGTTGGGGGCTCGGGGAACACTGAAGCTTTCTTT. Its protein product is CASSVGGSGNTEAFF.

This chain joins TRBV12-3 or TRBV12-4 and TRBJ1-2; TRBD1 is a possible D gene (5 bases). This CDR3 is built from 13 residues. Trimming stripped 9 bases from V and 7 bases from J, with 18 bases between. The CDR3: CASRTGRVGGYTF. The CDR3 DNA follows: TGTGCCAGTCGAACCGGCAGGGTTGGTGGCTACACCTTC.

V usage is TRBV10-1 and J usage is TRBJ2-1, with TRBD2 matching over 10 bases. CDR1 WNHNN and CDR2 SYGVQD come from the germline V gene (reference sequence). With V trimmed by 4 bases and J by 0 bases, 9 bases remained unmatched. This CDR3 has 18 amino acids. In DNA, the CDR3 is TGCGCCAGCAGTGGCCCCACTAGCGGGGAACCCTCCTACAATGAGCAGTTCTTC. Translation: CASSGPTSGEPSYNEQFF.

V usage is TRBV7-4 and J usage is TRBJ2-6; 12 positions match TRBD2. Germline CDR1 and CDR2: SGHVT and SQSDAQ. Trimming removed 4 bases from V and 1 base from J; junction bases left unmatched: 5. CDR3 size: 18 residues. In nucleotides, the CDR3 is TGTGCCAGCAGCTCGACTAGCGGGGGCCAGTCTGGGGCCAACGTCCTGACTTTC. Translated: CASSSTSGGQSGANVLTF.

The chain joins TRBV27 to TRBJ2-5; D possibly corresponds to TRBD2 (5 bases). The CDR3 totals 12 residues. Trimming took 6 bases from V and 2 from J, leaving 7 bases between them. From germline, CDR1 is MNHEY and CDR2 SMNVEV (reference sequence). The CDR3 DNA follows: TGTGCCAGCAGGACTAATCAAGAGACCCAGTACTTC. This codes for CASRTNQETQYF.

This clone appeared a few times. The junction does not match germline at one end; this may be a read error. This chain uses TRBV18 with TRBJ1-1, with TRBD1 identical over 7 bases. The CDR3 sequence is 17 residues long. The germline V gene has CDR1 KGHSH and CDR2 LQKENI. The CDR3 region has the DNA TGTGCCAGCTCTCCACAGGGGATGGGTCGTATGAACACTGAAGCTTTCTTT. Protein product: CASSPQGMGRMNTEAFF.